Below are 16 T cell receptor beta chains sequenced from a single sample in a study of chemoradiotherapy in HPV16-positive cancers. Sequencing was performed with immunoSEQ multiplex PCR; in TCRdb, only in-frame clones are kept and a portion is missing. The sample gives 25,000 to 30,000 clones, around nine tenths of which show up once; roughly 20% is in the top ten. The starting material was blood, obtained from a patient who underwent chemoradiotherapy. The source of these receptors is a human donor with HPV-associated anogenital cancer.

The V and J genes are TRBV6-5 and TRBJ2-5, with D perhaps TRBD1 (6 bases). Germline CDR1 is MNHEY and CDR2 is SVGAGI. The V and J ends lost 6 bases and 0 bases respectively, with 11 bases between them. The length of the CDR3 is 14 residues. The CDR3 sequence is CASSPGQNQETQYF. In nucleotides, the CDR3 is TGTGCCAGCAGCCCCGGACAGAACCAAGAGACCCAGTACTTC.

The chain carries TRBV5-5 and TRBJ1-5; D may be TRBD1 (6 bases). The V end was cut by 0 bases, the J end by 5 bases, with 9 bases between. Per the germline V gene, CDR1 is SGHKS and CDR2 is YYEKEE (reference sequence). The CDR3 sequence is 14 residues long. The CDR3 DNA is TGTGCCAGCAGCTTGGCAGGGGCCGATCAGCCCCAGCATTTT. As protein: CASSLAGADQPQHF.

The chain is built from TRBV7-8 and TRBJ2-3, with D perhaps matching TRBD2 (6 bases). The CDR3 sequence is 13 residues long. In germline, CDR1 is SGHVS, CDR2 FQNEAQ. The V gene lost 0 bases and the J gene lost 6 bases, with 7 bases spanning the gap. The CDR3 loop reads CASSLAAGDTQYF. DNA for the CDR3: TGTGCCAGCAGCTTAGCGGCGGGGGATACGCAGTATTTT.

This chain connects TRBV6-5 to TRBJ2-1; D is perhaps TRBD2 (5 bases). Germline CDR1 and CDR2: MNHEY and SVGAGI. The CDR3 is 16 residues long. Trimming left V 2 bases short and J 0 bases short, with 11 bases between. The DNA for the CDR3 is TGTGCCAGCAGTTACGGATCGGGGAGCTCCTACAATGAGCAGTTCTTC. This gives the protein CASSYGSGSSYNEQFF.

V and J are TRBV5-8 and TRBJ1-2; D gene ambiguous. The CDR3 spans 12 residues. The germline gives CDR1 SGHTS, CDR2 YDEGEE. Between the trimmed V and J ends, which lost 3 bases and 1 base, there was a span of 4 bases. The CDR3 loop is CASSWNNYGYTF. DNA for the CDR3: TGTGCCAGCAGCTGGAATAACTATGGCTACACCTTC.

The CDR3 DNA is TGTGCCAGCAGCTTGGTAGCAGGCAACGAGCAGTACTTC. This codes for CASSLVAGNEQYF. The chain couples TRBV7-3 to TRBJ2-7; D ambiguous. There are 13 residues in the CDR3. Trimming shortened V by 3 bases and J by 5 bases, and 11 bases separated the two germline ends. The germline gives CDR1 SGHTA, CDR2 FQGTGA.

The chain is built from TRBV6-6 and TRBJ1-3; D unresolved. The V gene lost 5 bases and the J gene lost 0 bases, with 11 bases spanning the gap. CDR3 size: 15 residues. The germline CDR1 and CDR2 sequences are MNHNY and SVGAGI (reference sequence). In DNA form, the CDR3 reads TGTGCCAGCAGTACTGGGGATAGCTCTGGAAACACCATATATTTT. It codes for CASSTGDSSGNTIYF.

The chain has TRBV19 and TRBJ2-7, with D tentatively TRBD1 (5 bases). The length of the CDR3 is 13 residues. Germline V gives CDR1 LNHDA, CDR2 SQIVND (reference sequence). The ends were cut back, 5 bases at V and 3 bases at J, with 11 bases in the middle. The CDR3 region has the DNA TGTGCCAGTAGTGGGGCAGCAGACTACGAGCAGTACTTC. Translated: CASSGAADYEQYF.

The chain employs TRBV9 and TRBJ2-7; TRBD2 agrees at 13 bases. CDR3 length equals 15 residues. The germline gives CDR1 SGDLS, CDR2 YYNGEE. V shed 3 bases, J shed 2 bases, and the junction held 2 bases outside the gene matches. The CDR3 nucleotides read TGTGCCAGCAGCGGGGGACTAGCGGGGACCTACGAGCAGTACTTC. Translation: CASSGGLAGTYEQYF.

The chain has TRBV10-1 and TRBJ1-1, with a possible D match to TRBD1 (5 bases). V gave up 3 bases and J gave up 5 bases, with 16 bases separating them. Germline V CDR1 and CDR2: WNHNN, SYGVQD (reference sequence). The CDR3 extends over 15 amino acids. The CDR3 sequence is CASSDGRSRGTEAFF. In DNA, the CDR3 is TGCGCCAGCAGTGACGGCAGGTCGAGGGGAACTGAAGCTTTCTTT.

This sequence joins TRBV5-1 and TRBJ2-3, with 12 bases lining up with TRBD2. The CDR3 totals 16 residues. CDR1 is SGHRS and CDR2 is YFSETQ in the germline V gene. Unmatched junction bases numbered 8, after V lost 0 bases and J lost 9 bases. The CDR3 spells CASSLGSSGGAETQYF. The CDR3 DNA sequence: TGCGCCAGCAGCTTGGGGTCTAGCGGGGGGGCGGAGACGCAGTATTTT.

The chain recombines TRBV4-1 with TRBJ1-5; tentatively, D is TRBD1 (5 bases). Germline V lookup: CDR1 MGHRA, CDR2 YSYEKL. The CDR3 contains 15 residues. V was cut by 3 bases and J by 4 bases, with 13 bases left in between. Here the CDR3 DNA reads TGCGCCAGCAGCCAGCAGGTTAAGGGGAATCAGCCCCAGCATTTT. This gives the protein CASSQQVKGNQPQHF.

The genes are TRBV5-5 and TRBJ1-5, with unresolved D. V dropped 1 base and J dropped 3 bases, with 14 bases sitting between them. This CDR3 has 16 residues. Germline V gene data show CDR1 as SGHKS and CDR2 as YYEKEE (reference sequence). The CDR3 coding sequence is TGTGCCAGCAGCTTGATGTTCAACAATTACAATCAGCCCCAGCATTTT. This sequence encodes CASSLMFNNYNQPQHF.

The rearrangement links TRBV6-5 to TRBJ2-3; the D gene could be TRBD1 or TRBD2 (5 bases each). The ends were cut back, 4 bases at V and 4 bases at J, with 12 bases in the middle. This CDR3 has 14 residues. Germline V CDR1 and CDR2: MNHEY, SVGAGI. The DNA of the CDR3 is TGTGCCAGCAGTTTCCTCGGGGCTGCAGATACGCAGTATTTT. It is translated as CASSFLGAADTQYF.

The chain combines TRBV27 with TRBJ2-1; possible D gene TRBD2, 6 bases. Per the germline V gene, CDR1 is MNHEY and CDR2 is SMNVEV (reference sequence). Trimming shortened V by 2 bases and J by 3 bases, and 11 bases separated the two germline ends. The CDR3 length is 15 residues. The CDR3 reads CASSLAGFNYNEQFF. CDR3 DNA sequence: TGTGCCAGCAGTTTAGCGGGGTTTAACTACAATGAGCAGTTCTTC.

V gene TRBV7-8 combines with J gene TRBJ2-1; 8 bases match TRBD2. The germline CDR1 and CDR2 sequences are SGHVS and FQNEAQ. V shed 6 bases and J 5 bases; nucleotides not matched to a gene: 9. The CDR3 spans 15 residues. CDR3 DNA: TGTGCCAGCAGTTTGAGCGGGAGACGAGACAATGAGCAGTTCTTC. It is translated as CASSLSGRRDNEQFF. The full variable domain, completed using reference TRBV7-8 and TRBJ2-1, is GAGVSQSPRYKVAKRGQDVALRCDPISGHVSLFWYQQALGQGPEFLTYFQNEAQLDKSGLPSDRFFAERPEGSVSTLKIQRTQQEDSAVYLCASSLSGRRDNEQFFGPGTRLTVL.